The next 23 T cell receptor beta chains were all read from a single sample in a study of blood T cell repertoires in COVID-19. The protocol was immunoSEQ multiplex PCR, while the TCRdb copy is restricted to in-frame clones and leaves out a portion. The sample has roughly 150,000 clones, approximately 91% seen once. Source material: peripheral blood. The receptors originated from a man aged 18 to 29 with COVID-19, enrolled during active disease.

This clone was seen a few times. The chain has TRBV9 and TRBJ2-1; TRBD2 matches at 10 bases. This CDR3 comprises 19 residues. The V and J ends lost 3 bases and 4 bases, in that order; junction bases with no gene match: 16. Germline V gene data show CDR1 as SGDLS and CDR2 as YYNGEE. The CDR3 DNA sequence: TGTGCCAGCAGCGACGAGGGGAGCCCTAGCGGGAGTTCGTACAATGAGCAGTTCTTC. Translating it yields CASSDEGSPSGSSYNEQFF. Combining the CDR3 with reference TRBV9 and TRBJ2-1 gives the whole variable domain DSGVTQTPKHLITATGQRVTLRCSPRSGDLSVYWYQQSLDQGLQFLIQYYNGEERAKGNILERFSAQQFPDLHSELNLSSLELGDSALYFCASSDEGSPSGSSYNEQFFGPGTRLTVL.

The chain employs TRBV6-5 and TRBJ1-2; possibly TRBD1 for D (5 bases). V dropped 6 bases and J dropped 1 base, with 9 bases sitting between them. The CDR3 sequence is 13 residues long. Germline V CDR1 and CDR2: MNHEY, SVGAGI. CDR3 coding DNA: TGTGCCAGCAGCGACAGAAGTAACTATGGCTACACCTTC. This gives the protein CASSDRSNYGYTF.

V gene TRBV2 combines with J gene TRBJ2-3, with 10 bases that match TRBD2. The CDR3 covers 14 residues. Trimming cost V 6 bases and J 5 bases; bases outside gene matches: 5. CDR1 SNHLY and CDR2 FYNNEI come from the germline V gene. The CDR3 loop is CASSDLAGVDTQYF. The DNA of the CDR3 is TGTGCCAGCAGCGACCTAGCGGGAGTAGATACGCAGTATTTT.

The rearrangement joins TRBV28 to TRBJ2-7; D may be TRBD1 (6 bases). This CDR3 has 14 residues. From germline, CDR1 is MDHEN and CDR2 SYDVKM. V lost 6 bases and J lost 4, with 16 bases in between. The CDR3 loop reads CASSQPTGRYEQYF. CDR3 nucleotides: TGTGCCAGCAGCCAACCAACAGGGCGATACGAGCAGTACTTC.

CDR3 region: CASSQSSSRELVDTQYF. The CDR3 DNA sequence: TGCGCCAGCAGTCAATCTTCCTCACGGGAGTTAGTAGATACGCAGTATTTT. V usage is TRBV23-1 and J usage is TRBJ2-3; D is perhaps TRBD2 (6 bases). TRBV23-1 is identified as an open reading frame with a role that is uncertain. V dropped 0 bases and J dropped 5 bases, with 18 bases sitting between them. The CDR3 length is 17 residues.

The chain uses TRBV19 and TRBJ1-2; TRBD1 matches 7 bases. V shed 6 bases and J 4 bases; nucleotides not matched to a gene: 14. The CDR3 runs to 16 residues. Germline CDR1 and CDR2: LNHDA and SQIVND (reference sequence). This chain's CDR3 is CASSTKGQVSRYGYTF. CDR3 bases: TGTGCCAGTAGCACCAAAGGACAGGTCTCCCGCTATGGCTACACCTTC.

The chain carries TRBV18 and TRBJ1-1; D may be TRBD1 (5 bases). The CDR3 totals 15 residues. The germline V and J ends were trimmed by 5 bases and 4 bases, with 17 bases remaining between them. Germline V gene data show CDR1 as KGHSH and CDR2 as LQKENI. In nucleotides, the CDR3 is TGTGCCAGCTCATCAACAAACCAGGGTGCCACTGAAGCTTTCTTT. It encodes CASSSTNQGATEAFF.

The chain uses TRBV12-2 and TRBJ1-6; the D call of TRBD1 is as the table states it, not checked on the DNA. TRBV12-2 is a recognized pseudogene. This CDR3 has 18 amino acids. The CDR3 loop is CASRLTGITCSYNSPLHF. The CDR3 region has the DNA TGTGCAAGTCGCTTAACAGGGATAACTTGCTCCTATAATTCACCCCTCCACTTT.

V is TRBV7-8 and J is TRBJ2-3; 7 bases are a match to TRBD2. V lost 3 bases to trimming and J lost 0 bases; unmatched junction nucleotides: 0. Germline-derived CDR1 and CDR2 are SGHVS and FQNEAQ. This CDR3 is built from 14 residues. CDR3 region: CASSFSGSTDTQYF. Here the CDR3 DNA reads TGTGCCAGCAGCTTTAGCGGGAGCACAGATACGCAGTATTTT.

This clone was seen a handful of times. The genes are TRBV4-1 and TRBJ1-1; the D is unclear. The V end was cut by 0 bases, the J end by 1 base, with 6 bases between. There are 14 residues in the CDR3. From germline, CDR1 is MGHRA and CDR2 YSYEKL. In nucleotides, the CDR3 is TGCGCCAGCAGCCAAGAGACAAGGAACACTGAAGCTTTCTTT. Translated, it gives CASSQETRNTEAFF.

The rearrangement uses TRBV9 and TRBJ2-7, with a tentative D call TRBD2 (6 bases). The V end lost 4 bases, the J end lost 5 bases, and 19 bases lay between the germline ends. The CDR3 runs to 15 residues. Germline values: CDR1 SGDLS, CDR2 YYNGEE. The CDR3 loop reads CASSPGLARGHEQYF. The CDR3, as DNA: TGTGCCAGCAGCCCGGGACTTGCCCGGGGCCACGAGCAGTACTTC.

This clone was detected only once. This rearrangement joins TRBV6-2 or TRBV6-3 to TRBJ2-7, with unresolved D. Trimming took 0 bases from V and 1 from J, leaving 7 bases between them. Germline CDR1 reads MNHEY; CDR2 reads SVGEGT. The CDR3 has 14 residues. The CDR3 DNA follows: TGTGCCAGCAGTTACTCGGCGGATTCCTACGAGCAGTACTTC. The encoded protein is CASSYSADSYEQYF.

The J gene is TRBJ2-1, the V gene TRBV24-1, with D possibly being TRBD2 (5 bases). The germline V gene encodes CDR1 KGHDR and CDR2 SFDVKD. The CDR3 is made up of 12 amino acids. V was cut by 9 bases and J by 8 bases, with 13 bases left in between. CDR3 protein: CATVNGMDEQFF. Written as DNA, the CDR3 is TGTGCCACCGTCAACGGGATGGATGAGCAGTTCTTC.

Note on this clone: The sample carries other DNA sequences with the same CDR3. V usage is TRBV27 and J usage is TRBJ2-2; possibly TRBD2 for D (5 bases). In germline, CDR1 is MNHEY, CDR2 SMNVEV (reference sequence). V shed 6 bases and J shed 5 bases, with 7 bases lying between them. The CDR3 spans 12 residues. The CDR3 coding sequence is TGTGCCAGCAGCAGAGGGACCGGGGAGCTGTTTTTT. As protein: CASSRGTGELFF.

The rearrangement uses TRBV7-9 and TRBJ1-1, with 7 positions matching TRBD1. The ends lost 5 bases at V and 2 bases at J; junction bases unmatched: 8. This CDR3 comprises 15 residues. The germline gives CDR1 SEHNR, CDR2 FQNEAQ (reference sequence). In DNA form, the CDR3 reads TGTGCCAGCAGCGAGGGGACAGCAACTAACACTGAAGCTTTCTTT. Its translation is CASSEGTATNTEAFF.

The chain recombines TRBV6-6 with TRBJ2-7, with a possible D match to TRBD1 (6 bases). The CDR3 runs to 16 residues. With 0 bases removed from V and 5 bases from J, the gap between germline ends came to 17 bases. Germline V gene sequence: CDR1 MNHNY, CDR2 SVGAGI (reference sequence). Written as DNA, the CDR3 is TGTGCCAGCAGTTACTCGAAGGATGACAGGCTACACGAGCAGTACTTC. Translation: CASSYSKDDRLHEQYF.

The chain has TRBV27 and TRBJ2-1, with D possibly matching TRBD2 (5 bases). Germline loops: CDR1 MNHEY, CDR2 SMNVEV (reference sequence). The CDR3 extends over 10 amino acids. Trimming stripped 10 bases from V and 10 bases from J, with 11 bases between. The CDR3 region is CATGSGEQFF. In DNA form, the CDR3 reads TGTGCCACCGGGTCGGGGGAGCAGTTCTTC.

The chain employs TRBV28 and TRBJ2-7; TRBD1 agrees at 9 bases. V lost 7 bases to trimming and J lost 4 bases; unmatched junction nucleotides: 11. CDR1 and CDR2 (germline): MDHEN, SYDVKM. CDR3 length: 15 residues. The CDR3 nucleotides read TGTGCCAGCACCCCCACCGGGACAGGGAGATACGAGCAGTACTTC. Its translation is CASTPTGTGRYEQYF.

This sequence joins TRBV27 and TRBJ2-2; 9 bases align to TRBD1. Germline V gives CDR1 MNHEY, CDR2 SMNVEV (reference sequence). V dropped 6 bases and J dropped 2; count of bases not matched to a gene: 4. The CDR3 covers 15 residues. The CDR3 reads CASSYRGRNTGELFF. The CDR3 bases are TGTGCCAGCAGCTACAGGGGGCGAAACACCGGGGAGCTGTTTTTT.

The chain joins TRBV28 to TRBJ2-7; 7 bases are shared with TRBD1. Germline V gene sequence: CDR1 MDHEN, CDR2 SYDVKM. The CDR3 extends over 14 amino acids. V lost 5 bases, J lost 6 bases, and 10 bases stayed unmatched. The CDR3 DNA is TGTGCCAGCAGTCCTGTAACCGCAGGGGGCGAGCAGTACTTC. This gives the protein CASSPVTAGGEQYF.

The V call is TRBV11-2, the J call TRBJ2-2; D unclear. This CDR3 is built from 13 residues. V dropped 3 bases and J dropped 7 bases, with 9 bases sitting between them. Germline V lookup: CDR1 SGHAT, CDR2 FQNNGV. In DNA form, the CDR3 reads TGTGCCAGCAGCTTTCGGGTCGGCGGGGAGCTGTTTTTT. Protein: CASSFRVGGELFF.

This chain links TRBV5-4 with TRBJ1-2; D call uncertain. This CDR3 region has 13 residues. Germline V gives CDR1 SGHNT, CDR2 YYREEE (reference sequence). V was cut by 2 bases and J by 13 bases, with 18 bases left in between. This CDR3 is CASSLLIDSAGTF. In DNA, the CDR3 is TGTGCCAGCAGCTTACTTATCGATTCGGCAGGCACCTTC.

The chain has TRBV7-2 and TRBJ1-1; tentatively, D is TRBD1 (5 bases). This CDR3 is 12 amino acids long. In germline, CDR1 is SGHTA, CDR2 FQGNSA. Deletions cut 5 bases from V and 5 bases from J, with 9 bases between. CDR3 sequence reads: CASSPRTTEAFF. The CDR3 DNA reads TGTGCCAGCAGCCCTCGGACAACTGAAGCTTTCTTT.